These T cell receptor beta chains were read from a single sample in a study of OX40 agonist ivuxolimab in advanced cancers. Measured with immunoSEQ multiplex PCR; TCRdb has only the in-frame clones, and not every one. The data show roughly 76,000 clones, with 84% seen just once and over 0.95% held by the top ten. The material sequenced was CD4+ or CD8+ T cells sorted from blood, taken in a trial of the OX40 agonist ivuxolimab. These receptors were obtained from an adult with an advanced solid tumor such as melanoma, head and neck, liver or kidney cancer. CDR3s include the opening cysteine and the closing phenylalanine or tryptophan.

CDR3aa | v_gene | len | j_gene
CASSLAQGRETQYF | TRBV7-9 | 14 | TRBJ2-5
CASSLRSYNEQFF | TRBV7-8 | 13 | TRBJ2-1
CASSSEDRGRGGYTF | TRBV6-6 | 15 | TRBJ1-2
CASSLRQQGTEQFF | TRBV7-9 | 14 | TRBJ2-1
CASSPWNEQFF | TRBV18 | 11 | TRBJ2-1
CASLGAGGPINEQFF | TRBV28 | 15 | TRBJ2-1
CASSYSGTSGDEQYF | TRBV6-5 | 15 | TRBJ2-7
CATSRVLTQNQPQHF | TRBV15 | 15 | TRBJ1-5
CASKQREYTEAFF | TRBV2 | 13 | TRBJ1-1
CASSQLGTDYGYTF | TRBV4-2 | 14 | TRBJ1-2
CASSAAGRGEAFF | TRBV9 | 13 | TRBJ1-1
CASKGVEAGLATDTQYF | TRBV19 | 17 | TRBJ2-3
CASSFVVPNTEAFF | TRBV7-9 | 14 | TRBJ1-1
CASSFRAATNEKLFF | TRBV27 | 15 | TRBJ1-4
CSASRGGYTF | TRBV20-1 | 10 | TRBJ1-2
CASSPPSTGTNEQFF | TRBV7-9 | 15 | TRBJ2-1
CASRSPGLYTGELFF | TRBV7-2 | 15 | TRBJ2-2
CASSLGRRDTLRGYTF | TRBV11-2 | 16 | TRBJ1-2
CASSLGSSGSADTQYF | TRBV7-2 | 16 | TRBJ2-3
CASSRGQTNQPQHF | TRBV18 | 14 | TRBJ1-5
CASRGPAGYNEQFF | TRBV6-6 | 14 | TRBJ2-1
CASSPGSGNTIYF | TRBV7-2 | 13 | TRBJ1-3
CASSTRPRETQYF | TRBV19 | 13 | TRBJ2-5
CASSLAGQGVIQYF | TRBV7-9 | 14 | TRBJ2-4
CASSVANPSGATTGELFF | TRBV9 | 18 | TRBJ2-2
CASSLGSLADTQYF | TRBV7-9 | 14 | TRBJ2-3
CASSFRDRPTEQYF | TRBV5-6 | 14 | TRBJ2-7
CASSPPGQGRDTQYF | TRBV5-1 | 15 | TRBJ2-3
CASSPNREKLFF | TRBV6-5 | 12 | TRBJ1-4
CASSVGGGLAGYTF | TRBV9 | 14 | TRBJ1-2
CASSLLGRRQETQYF | TRBV7-2 | 15 | TRBJ2-5
CASSWDRRNEKLFF | TRBV7-2 | 14 | TRBJ1-4
CASSVRFMGGYTF | TRBV5-4 | 13 | TRBJ1-2
CASSPQGANTEAFF | TRBV4-2 | 14 | TRBJ1-1
CAISGDQETQYF | TRBV10-3 | 12 | TRBJ2-5
CASSWTVGGQGEYEQYF | TRBV5-1 | 17 | TRBJ2-7
CASSNPGLTYNEQFF | TRBV6-5 | 15 | TRBJ2-1
CASSPTSSYNEQFF | TRBV7-6 | 14 | TRBJ2-1
CASSEPPQDGYTF | TRBV25-1 | 13 | TRBJ1-2
CASSLYKSEAFF | TRBV11-3 | 12 | TRBJ1-1
CASSQDGTSGNGELFF | TRBV4-1 | 16 | TRBJ2-2
CASRDRVREAQYF | TRBV5-1 | 13 | TRBJ2-5
CASSPSGQSSYEQYF | TRBV11-2 | 15 | TRBJ2-7
CASSEEGPATNEKLFF | TRBV5-6 | 16 | TRBJ1-4
CASRNAGTTDTQYF | TRBV6-1 | 14 | TRBJ2-3
CASSSTPFRETQYF | TRBV7-2 | 14 | TRBJ2-5
CASSQDRGYQPQHF | TRBV7-2 | 14 | TRBJ1-5
CASSPGTYYGYTF | TRBV2 | 13 | TRBJ1-2
CASSIGDPKDTQYF | TRBV19 | 14 | TRBJ2-3
CASSLGAYNEQFF | TRBV7-6 | 13 | TRBJ2-1
CASSKAGVQRMVSAKNIQYF | TRBV21-1 | 20 | TRBJ2-4
CASSDSTGAGYGYTF | TRBV2 | 15 | TRBJ1-2
CASSSTSAETQYF | TRBV28 | 13 | TRBJ2-5
CASSFGGNQYF | TRBV6-6 | 11 | TRBJ2-4
CASSRTGEGTYEQYF | TRBV6-6 | 15 | TRBJ2-7
CASSAWSGKNEQFF | TRBV6-5 | 14 | TRBJ2-1
CASSLTPGGNTEAFF | TRBV4-1 | 15 | TRBJ1-1
CAGWGDDNSPLHF | TRBV2 | 13 | TRBJ1-6
CASSESRLGGADRNIQYF | TRBV2 | 18 | TRBJ2-4